Following are 3 T cell receptor beta chains from one sample sequenced in a study of regulatory T cells in long-lasting Graves disease. For TCR beta, libraries came from iRepertoire HTBI primers and Arm-PCR of CDR3 regions. TCRdb used MiXCR to reprocess the multiplex PCR reads, holding one entry per CDR3 protein. Of 680,000 or so distinct CDR3 sequences listed, 15% to 20% are singletons. Time point: newly diagnosed GD, antithyroid drugs for less than 3 months. Preparation of the TCR library used RNA extracted from PBMCs. The data also belong to a second study, concerning T cells in Graves' hyperthyroidism and ophthalmopathy.

The input for sequencing was peripheral blood mononuclear cells (PBMCs), taken at new diagnosis, from a patient treated with antithyroid drugs. These TCRs come from a woman in her twenties or thirties with Graves disease.

The rearrangement links TRBV3-1 to TRBJ1-3; D is ambiguous. The CDR3 is 15 residues long. Deletions cut 3 bases from V and 3 bases from J, with 12 bases between. The germline gives CDR1 LGHDT, CDR2 YNNKEL (reference sequence). The CDR3 DNA is TGTGCCAGCAGCCAGGGGTTTTATCGTGGAAACACCATATATTTT. Residues: CASSQGFYRGNTIYF.

V and J are TRBV3-1 and TRBJ2-1; D remains unclear. CDR1 is LGHDT, CDR2 YNNKEL, per germline (reference sequence). The CDR3 is 15 residues long. The ends were cut back, 3 bases at V and 10 bases at J, with 19 bases in the middle. The CDR3, as DNA: TGTGCCAGCAGCCAGGGGTCAGGTCCCTTCCTAGAGCAGTTCTTC. Translating it yields CASSQGSGPFLEQFF.

This clonotype came up many times. The genes are TRBV30 and TRBJ2-3; D is ambiguous. Germline CDR1 reads GTSNPN; CDR2 reads SVGIG (reference sequence). V was pared by 3 bases and J by 2 bases, with 12 bases between. The CDR3 runs to 14 residues. This CDR3 reads CAWRVGVPTDTQYF. The DNA of the CDR3 is TGTGCCTGGAGAGTAGGAGTTCCCACAGATACGCAGTATTTT.